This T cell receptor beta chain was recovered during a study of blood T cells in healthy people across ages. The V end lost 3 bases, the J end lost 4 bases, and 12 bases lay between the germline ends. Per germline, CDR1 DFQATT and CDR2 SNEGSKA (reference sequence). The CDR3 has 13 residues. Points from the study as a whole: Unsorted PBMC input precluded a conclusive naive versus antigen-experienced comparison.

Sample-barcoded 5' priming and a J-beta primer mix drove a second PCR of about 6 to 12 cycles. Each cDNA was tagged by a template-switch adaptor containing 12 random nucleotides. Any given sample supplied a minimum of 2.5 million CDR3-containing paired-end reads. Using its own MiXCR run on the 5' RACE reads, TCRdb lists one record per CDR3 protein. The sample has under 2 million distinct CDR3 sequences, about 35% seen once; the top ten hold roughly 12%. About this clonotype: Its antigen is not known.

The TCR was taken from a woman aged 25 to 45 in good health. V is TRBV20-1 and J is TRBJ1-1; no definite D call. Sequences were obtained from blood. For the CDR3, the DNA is TGCAGTGCTAGCTGGGCAGACCCCACTGAAGCTTTCTTT. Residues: CSASWADPTEAFF.